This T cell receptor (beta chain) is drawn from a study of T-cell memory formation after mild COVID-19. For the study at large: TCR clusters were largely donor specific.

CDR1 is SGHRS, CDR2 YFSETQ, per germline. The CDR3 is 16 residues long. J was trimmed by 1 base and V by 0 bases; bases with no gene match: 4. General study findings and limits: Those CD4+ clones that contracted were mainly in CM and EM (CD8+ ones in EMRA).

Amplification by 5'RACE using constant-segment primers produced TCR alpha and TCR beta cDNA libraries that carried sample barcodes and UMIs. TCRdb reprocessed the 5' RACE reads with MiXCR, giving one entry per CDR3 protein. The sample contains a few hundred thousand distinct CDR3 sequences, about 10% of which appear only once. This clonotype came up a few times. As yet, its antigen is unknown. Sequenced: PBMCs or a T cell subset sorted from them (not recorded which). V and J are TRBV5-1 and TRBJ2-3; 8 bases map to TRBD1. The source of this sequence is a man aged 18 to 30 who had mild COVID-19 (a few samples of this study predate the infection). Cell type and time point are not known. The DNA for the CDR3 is TGCGCCAGCAGCTTGGCAGGACAGGGCGGCACAGATACGCAGTATTTT. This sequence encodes CASSLAGQGGTDTQYF. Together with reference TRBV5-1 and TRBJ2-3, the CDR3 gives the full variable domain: KAGVTQTPRYLIKTRGQQVTLSCSPISGHRSVSWYQQTPGQGLQFLFEYFSETQRNKGNFPGRFSGRQFSNSRSEMNVSTLELGDSALYLCASSLAGQGGTDTQYFGPGTRLTVL.